The TCR beta chain under discussion was sequenced for a study of identical twins. Template switching (which added a universal primer site) was used, and cDNA carried unique molecular identifiers. In TCRdb, the 5' RACE reads were re-called with MiXCR into one record per CDR3 protein. The table lists 520,000 or so distinct CDR3 sequences, 20% to 25% of them singletons. Worth noting for this clonotype: What it recognizes is unknown.

Trimming took 4 bases from V and 6 from J, leaving 7 bases between them. The CDR3 extends over 11 amino acids. Study conclusions and caveats: Where beta out-of-frame sequences were concerned, excess twin sharing was weaker.

The same data also went into a second study, on T cells expressing NK-cell markers. That source notes: The sequencing cohort of eight donors included seven HCMV-seropositive individuals and one seronegative individual.

The material sequenced was CD4+ T cells sorted from blood. The sequence derives from a young woman in good health. This chain links TRBV12-3 or TRBV12-4 with TRBJ2-7; the D is unclear. The CDR3 sequence: CASSSSAEQYF. Here the CDR3 DNA reads TGTGCCAGCAGTTCCAGTGCCGAGCAGTACTTC.